This T cell receptor beta chain derives from a study of T cells of healthy individuals. TCRdb processed the 5' RACE reads anew with MiXCR; each CDR3 protein has one entry. Of around 98,000 distinct CDR3 sequences in the sample, roughly 18% were seen once. The table lists this clonotype with many counts. Germline CDR1 reads SQVTM; CDR2 reads ANQGSEA. V was trimmed by 0 bases and J by 1 base, leaving 9 bases between them. The CDR3 runs 14 residues. V usage is TRBV29-1 and J usage is TRBJ1-1, with unresolved D. The sequence came from a human donor in good health. DNA of the CDR3: TGCAGCGTTGAAGACGAAATTTCGAACACTGAAGCTTTCTTT. It codes for CSVEDEISNTEAFF.